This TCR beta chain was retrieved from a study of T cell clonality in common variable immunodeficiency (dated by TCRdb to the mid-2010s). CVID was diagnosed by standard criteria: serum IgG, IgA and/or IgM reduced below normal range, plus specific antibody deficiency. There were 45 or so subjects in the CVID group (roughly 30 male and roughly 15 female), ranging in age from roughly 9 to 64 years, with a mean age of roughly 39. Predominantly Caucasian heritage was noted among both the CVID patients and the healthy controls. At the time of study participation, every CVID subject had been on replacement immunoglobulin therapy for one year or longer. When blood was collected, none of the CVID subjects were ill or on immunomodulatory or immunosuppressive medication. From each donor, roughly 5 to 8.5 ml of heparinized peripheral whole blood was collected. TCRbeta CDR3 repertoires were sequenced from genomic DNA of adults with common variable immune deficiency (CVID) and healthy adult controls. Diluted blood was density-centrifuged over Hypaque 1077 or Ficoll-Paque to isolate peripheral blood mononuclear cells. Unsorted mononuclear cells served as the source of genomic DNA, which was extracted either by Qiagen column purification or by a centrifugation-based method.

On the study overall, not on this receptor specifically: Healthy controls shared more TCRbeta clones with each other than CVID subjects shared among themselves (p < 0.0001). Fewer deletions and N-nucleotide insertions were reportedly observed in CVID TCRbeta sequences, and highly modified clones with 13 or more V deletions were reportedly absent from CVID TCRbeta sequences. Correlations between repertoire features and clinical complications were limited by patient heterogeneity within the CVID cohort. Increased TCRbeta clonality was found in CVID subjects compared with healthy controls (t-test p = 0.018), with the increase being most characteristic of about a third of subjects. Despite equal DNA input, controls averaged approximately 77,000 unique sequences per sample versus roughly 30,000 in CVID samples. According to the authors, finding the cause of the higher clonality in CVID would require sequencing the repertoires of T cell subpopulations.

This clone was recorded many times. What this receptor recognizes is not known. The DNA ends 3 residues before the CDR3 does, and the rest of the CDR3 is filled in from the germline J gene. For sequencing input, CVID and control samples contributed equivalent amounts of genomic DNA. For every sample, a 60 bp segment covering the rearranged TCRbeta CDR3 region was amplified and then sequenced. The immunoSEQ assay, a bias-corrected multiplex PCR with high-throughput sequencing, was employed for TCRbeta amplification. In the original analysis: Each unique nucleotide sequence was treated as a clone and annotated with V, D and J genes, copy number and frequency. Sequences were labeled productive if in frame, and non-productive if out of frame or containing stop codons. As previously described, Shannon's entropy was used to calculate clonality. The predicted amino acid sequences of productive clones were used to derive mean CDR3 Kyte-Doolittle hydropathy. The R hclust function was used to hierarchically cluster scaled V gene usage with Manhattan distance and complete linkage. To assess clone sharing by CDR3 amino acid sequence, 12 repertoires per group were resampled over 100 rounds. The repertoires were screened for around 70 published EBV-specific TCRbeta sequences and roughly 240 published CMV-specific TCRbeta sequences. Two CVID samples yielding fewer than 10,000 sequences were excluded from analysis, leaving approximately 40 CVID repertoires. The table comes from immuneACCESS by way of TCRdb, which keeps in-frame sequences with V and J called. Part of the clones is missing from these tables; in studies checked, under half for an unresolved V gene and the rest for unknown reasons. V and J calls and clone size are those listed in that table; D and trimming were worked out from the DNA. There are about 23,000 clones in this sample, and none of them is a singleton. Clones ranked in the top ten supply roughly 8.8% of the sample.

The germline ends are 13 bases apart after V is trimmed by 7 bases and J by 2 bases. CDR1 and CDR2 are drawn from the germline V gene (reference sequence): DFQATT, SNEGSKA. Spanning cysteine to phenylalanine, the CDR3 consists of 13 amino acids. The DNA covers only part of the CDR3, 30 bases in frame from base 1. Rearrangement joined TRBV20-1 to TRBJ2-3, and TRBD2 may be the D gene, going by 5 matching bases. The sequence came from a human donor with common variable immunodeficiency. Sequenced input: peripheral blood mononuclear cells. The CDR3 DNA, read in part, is TGCAGTGGTGAGAGCGGACTCACAGATACG. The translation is CSGESGLTDT. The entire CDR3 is CSGESGLTDTQYF.